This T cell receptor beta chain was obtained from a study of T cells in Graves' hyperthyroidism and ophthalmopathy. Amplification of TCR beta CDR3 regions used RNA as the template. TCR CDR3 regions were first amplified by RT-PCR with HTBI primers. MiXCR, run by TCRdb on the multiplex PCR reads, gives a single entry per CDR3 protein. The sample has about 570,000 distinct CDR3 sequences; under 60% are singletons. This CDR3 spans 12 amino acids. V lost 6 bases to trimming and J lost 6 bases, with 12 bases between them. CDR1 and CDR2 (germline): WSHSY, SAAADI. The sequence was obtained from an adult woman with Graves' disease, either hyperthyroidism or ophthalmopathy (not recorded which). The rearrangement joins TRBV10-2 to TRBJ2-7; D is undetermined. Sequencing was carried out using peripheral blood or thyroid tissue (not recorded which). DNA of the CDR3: TGCGCCAGCAGCGAGAGACCGTTCGAGCAGTACTTC. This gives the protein CASSERPFEQYF.